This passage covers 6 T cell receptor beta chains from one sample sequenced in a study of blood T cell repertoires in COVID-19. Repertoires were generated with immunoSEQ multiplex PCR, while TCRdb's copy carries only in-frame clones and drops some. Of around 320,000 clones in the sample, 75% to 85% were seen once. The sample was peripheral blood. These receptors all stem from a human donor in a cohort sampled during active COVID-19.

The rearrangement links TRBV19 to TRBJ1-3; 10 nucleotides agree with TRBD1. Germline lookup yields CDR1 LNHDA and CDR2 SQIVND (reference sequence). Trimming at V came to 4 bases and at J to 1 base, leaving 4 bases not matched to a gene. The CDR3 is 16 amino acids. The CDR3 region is CASSTPGQGSGNTIYF. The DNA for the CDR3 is TGTGCCAGTAGTACCCCGGGACAGGGGTCTGGAAACACCATATATTTT.

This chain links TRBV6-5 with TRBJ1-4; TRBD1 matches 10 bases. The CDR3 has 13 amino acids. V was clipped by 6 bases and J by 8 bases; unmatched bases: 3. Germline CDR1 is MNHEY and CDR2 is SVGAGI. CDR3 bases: TGTGCCAGCAGAGGGACAGGGGTAGAAAAACTGTTTTTT. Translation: CASRGTGVEKLFF.

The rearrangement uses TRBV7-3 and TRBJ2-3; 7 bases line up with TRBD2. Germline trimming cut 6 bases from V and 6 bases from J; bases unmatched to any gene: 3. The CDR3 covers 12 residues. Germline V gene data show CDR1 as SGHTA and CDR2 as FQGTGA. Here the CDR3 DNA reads TGTGCCAGCAGTCGGCGGGGGGATACGCAGTATTTT. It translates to CASSRRGDTQYF.

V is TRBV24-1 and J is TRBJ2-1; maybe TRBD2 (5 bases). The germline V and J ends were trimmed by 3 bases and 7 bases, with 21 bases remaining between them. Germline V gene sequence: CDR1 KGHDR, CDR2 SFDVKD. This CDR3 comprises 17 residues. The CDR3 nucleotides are TGTGCCACCAGTGATAAAGATCTAGCTGTATTGACGAATGAGCAGTTCTTC. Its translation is CATSDKDLAVLTNEQFF.

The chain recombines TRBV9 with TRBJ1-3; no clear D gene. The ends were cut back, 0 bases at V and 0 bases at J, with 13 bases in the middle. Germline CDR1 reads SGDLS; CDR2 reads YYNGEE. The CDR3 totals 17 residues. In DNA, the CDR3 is TGTGCCAGCAGCGTAGGAGGGAAAATCCTCTCTGGAAACACCATATATTTT. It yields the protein CASSVGGKILSGNTIYF.

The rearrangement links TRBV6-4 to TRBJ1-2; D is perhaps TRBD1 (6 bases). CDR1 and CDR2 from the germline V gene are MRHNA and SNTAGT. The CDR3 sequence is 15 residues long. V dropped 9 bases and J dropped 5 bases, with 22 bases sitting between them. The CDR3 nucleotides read TGTGCCAGGACCGGGACAAAGGAGTTTTGTTATGGCTACACCTTC. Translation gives CARTGTKEFCYGYTF.